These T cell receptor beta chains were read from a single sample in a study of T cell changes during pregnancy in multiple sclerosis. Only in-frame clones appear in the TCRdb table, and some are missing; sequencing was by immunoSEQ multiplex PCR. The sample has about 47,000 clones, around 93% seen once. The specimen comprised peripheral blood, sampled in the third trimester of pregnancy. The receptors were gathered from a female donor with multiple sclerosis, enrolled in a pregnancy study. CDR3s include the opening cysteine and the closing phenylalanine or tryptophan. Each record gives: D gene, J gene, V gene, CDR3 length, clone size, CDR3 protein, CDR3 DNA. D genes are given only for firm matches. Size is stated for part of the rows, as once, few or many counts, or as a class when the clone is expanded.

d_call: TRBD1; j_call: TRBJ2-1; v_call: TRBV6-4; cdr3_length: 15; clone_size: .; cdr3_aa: CASSDGTGPYNEQFF; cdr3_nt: TGTGCCAGCAGTGACGGGACAGGACCCTACAATGAGCAGTTCTTC
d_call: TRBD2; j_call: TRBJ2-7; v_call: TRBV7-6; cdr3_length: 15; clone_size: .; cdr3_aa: CVSSLKTSGSYEQYF; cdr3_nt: TGTGTCAGCAGCTTAAAAACTAGCGGGAGTTACGAGCAGTACTTC
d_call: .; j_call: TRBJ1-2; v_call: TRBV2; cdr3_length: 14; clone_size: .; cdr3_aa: CASWSGAQVHGYTF; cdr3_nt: TGTGCCAGCTGGAGTGGGGCCCAGGTTCATGGCTACACCTTC
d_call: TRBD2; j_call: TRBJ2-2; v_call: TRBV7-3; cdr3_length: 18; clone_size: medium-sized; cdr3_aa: CASSPRTSGMFLAGELFF; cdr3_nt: TGTGCCAGCAGCCCTCGGACTAGCGGGATGTTTTTGGCCGGGGAGCTGTTTTTT
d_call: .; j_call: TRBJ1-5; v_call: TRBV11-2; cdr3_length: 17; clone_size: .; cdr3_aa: CASSRGRGEGGNQPQHF; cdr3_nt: TGTGCCAGCAGTCGGGGGCGGGGGGAAGGGGGCAATCAGCCCCAGCATTTT
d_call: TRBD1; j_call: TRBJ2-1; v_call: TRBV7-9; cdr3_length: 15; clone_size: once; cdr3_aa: CASSLGQGGYNEQFF; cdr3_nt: TGTGCCAGCAGCTTAGGACAGGGGGGTTACAATGAGCAGTTCTTC
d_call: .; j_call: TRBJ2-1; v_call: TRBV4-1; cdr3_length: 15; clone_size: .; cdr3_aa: CASSQGRDSSFKQFF; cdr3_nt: TGCGCCAGCAGCCAAGGCAGAGACTCATCTTTTAAGCAGTTCTTC
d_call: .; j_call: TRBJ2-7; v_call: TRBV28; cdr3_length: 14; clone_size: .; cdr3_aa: CASSRSGTNYEQYF; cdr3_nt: TGTGCCAGCAGTCGAAGCGGGACAAACTACGAGCAGTACTTC
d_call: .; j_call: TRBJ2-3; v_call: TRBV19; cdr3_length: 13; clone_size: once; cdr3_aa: CASSSNLPGTQYF; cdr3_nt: TGTGCCAGTAGTTCCAACCTCCCTGGCACGCAGTATTTT
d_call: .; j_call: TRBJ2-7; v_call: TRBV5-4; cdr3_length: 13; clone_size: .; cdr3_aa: CASSLFSGDEQYF; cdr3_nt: TGTGCCAGCAGCTTATTTTCAGGGGACGAGCAGTACTTC
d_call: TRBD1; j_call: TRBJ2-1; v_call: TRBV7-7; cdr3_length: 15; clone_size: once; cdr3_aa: CASSLGQGPPNEQFF; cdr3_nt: TGTGCTAGCAGCTTAGGACAGGGGCCCCCCAATGAGCAGTTCTTC
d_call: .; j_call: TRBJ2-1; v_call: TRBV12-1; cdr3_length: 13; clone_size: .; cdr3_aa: CASSPTSGAEQFF; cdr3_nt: TGTGCCAGCAGCCCGACTAGCGGGGCTGAGCAGTTCTTC
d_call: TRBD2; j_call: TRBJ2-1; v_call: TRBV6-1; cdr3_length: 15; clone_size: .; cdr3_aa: CASSEAAGGYNEQFF; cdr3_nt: TGTGCCAGCAGTGAAGCAGCGGGAGGGTACAATGAGCAGTTCTTC
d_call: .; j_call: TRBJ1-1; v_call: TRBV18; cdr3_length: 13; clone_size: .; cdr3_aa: CASLPAEDTEAFF; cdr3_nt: TGTGCCAGCTTGCCGGCGGAAGACACTGAAGCTTTCTTT
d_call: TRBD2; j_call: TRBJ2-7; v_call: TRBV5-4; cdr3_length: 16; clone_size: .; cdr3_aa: CASSGSGLAGADEQYF; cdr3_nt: TGTGCCAGCAGCGGATCGGGACTAGCGGGAGCGGACGAGCAGTACTTC
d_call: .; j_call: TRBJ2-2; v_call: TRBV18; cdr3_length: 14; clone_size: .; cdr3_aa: CASSPFLNTGELFF; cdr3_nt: TGTGCCAGCTCACCCTTCCTGAACACCGGGGAGCTGTTTTTT
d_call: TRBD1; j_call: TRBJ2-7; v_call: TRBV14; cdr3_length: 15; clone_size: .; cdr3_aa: CASSRPERQGYEQYF; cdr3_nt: TGTGCCAGCAGCCGTCCAGAGAGACAGGGGTACGAGCAGTACTTC
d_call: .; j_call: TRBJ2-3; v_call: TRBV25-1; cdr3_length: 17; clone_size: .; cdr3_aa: CASSDAGSGSSTDTQYF; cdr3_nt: TGTGCCAGCAGTGACGCAGGGAGCGGGTCGAGCACAGATACGCAGTATTTT
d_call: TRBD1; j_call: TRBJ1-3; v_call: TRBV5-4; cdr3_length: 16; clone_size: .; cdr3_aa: CASSAPRQGVGNTIYF; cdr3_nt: TGTGCCAGCAGCGCCCCGCGACAGGGGGTTGGAAACACCATATATTTT
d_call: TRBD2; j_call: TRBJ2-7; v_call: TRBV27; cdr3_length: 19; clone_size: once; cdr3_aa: CASSSSAPGLAGESYEQYF; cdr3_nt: TGTGCCAGCAGTTCCTCCGCCCCGGGACTAGCGGGAGAGAGCTACGAGCAGTACTTC
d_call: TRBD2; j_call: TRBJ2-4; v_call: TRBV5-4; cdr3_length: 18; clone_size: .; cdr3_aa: CASSPGLAGGGGKNIQYF; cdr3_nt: TGTGCCAGCAGCCCGGGACTAGCGGGAGGCGGTGGCAAAAACATTCAGTACTTC
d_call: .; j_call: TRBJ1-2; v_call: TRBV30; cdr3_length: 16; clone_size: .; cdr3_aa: CAWSDPVVGARYGYTF; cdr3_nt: TGTGCCTGGAGTGACCCCGTGGTGGGGGCTCGATATGGCTACACCTTC
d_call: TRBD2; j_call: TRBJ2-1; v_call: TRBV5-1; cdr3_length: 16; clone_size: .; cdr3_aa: CASSLIAGSSYNEQFF; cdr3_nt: TGCGCCAGCAGCTTGATAGCGGGGAGCTCCTACAATGAGCAGTTCTTC
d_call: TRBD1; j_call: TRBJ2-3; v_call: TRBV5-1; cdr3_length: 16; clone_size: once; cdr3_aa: CASSSRDRGVTDTQYF; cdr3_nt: TGCGCCAGCAGCTCAAGGGACAGGGGAGTCACAGATACGCAGTATTTT
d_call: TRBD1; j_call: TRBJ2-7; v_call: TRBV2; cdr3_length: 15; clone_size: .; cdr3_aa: CASAPLTGGAYEQYF; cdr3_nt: TGTGCCAGCGCTCCCCTTACAGGGGGCGCTTACGAGCAGTACTTC
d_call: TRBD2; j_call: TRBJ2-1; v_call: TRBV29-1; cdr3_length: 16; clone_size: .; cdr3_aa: CSVAGLAGSSYNEQFF; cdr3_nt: TGCAGCGTGGCGGGACTAGCGGGAAGCTCCTACAATGAGCAGTTCTTC
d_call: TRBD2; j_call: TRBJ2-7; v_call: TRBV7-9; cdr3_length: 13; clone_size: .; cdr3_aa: CAISTSGVYEQYF; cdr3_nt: TGTGCCATCTCGACTAGCGGGGTCTACGAGCAGTACTTC
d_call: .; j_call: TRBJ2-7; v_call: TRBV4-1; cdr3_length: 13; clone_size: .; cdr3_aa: CASSQAIKEEQYF; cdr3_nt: TGCGCCAGCAGCCAAGCTATTAAGGAGGAGCAGTACTTC
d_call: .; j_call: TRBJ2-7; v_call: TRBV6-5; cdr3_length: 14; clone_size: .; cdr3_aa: CASSYQQGSYEQYF; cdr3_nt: TGTGCCAGCAGTTACCAACAGGGCTCCTACGAGCAGTACTTC
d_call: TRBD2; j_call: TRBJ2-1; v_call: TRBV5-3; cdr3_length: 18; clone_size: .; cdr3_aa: CARSQGLAGGYSYNEQFF; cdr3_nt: TGTGCCAGAAGCCAGGGACTAGCGGGAGGGTACTCCTACAATGAGCAGTTCTTC
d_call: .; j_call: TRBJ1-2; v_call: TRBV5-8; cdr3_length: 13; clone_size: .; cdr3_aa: CASSVGLRWGYTF; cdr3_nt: TGTGCCAGCAGCGTCGGACTGAGATGGGGCTACACCTTC
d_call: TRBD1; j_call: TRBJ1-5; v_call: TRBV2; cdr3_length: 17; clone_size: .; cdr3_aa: CASRPGMTGVLNQPQHF; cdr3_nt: TGTGCCAGCAGGCCGGGAATGACAGGGGTCCTTAATCAGCCCCAGCATTTT
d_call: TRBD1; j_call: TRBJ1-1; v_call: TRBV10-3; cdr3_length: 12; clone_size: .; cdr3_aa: CAISESTGEAFF; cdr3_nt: TGTGCCATCAGTGAGTCGACAGGGGAGGCTTTCTTT
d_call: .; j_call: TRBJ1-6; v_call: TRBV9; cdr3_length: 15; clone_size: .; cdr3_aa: CASSLRDSSYSPLHF; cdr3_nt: TGTGCCAGCAGCTTAAGGGACTCGAGCTACTCACCCCTCCACTTT
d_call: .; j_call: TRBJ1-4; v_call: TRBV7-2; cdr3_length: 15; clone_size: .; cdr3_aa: CASSLAAGPNEKLFF; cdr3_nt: TGTGCCAGCAGCTTAGCCGCGGGCCCTAATGAAAAACTGTTTTTT
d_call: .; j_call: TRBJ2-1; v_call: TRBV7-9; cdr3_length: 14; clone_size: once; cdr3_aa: CASSGGTSPSVQFF; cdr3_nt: TGTGCCAGCAGCGGTGGAACTAGCCCGAGTGTGCAGTTCTTC
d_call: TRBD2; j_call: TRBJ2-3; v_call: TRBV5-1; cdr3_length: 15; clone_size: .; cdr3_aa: CASSLPGGPWDTQYF; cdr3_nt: TGCGCCAGCAGCTTGCCGGGAGGGCCATGGGATACGCAGTATTTT
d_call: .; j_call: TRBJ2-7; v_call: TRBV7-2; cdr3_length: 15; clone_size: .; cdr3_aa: CASSPSETASYEQYF; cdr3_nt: TGTGCCAGCAGCCCCTCGGAGACAGCCTCCTACGAGCAGTACTTC
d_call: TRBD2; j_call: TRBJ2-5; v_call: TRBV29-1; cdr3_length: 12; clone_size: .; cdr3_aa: CSAQRGQETQYF; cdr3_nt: TGCAGCGCTCAGCGGGGGCAAGAGACCCAGTACTTC
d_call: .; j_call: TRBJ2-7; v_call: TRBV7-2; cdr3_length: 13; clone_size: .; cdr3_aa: CASSSGAGFEQYF; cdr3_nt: TGTGCCAGCAGCTCCGGGGCGGGGTTCGAGCAGTACTTC
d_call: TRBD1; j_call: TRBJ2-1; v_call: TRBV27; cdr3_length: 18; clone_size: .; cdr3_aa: CASSLKAGTGGAANEQFF; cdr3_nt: TGTGCCAGCAGTTTAAAAGCCGGGACAGGGGGCGCGGCGAATGAGCAGTTCTTC
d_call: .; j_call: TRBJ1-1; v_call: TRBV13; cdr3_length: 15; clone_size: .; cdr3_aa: CASSSPRLGSTEAFF; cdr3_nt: TGTGCCAGCAGCTCCCCCCGCCTGGGGAGCACTGAGGCTTTCTTT
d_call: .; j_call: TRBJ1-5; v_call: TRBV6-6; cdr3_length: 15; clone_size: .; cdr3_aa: CASNTQGRGWQPQHF; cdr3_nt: TGTGCCAGCAACACCCAGGGCAGGGGTTGGCAGCCCCAGCATTTT
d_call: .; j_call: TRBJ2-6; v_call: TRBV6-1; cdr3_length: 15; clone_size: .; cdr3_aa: CASSEQGSGANVLTF; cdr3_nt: TGTGCCAGCAGTGAACAGGGCTCTGGGGCCAACGTCCTGACTTTC
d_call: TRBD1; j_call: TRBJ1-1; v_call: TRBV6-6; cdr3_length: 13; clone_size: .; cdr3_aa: CASNQGAVTEAFF; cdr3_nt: TGTGCCAGCAATCAGGGGGCCGTCACTGAAGCTTTCTTT
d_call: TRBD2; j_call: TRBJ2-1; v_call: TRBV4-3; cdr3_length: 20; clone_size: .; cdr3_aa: CASSQDRARTSRGLGNEQFF; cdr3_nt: TGCGCCAGCAGCCAAGATAGGGCTAGGACTAGTCGTGGACTTGGCAATGAGCAGTTCTTC
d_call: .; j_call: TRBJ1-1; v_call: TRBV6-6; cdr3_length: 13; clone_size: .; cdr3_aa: CASSYSRNTEAFF; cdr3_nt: TGTGCCAGCAGTTACTCCAGGAACACTGAAGCTTTCTTT
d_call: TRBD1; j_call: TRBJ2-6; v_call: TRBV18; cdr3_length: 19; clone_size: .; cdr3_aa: CASSPRQRTGADGANVLTF; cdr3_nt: TGTGCCAGCTCACCCCGCCAGAGGACAGGGGCCGATGGGGCCAACGTCCTGACTTTC
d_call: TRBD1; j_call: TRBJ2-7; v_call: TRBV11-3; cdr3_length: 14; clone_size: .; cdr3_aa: CASSPGTGTYEQYF; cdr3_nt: TGTGCCAGCAGCCCAGGGACAGGAACCTACGAGCAGTACTTC
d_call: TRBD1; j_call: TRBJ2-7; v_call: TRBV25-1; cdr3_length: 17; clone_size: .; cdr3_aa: CASSGTYLGQGFNEQYF; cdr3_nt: TGTGCCAGCAGTGGAACATACCTGGGACAGGGTTTCAACGAGCAGTACTTC
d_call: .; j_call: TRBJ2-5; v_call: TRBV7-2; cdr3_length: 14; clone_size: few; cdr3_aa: CASSRLGGRETQYF; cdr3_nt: TGTGCCAGCAGCCGGCTAGGGGGTCGAGAGACCCAGTACTTC
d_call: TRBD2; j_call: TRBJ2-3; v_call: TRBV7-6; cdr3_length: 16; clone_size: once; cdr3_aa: CASSQRLAGRTDTQYF; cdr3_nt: TGTGCCAGCAGCCAACGACTAGCGGGTCGAACAGATACGCAGTATTTT
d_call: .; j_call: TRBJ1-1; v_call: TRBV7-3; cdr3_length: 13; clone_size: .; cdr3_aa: CASSLQSYTEAFF; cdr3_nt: TGTGCCAGCAGCTTACAGTCCTACACTGAAGCTTTCTTT
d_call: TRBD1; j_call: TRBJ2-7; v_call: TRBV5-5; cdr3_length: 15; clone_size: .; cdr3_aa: CASSLVAGGYGEQYF; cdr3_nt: TGTGCCAGCAGCTTGGTGGCAGGGGGCTATGGCGAGCAGTACTTC
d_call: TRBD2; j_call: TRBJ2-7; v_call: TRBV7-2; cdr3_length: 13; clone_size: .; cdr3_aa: CASRPAGNYEQYF; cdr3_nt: TGTGCCAGCAGGCCAGCGGGGAATTACGAGCAGTACTTC